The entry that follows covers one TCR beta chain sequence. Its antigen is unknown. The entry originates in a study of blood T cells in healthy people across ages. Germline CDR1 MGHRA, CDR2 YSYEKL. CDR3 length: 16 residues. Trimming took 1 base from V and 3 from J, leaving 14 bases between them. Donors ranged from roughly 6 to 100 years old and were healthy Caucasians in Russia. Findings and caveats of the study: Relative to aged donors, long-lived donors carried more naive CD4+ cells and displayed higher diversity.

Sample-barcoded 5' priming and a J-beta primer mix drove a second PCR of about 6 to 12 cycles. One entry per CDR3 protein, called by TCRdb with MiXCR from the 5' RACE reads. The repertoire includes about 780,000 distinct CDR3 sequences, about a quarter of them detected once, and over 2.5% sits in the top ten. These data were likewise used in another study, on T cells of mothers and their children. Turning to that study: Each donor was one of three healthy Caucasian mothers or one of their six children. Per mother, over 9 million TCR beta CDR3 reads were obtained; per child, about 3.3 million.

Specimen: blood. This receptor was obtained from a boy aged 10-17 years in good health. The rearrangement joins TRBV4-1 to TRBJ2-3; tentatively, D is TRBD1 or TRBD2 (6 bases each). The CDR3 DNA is TGCGCCAGCAGCCAAGTAGGGGGGCCCGGAACAGATACGCAGTATTTT. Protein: CASSQVGGPGTDTQYF.